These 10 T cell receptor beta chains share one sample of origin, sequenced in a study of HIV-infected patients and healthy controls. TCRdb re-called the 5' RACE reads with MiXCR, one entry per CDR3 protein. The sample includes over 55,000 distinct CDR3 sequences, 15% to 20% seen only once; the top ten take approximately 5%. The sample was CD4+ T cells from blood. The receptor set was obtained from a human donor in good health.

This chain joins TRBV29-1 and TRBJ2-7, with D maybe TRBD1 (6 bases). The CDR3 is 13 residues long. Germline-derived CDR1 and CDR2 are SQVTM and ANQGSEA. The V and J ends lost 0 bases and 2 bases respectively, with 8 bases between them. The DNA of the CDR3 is TGCAGCGTTGAAGACAGGACAGCCTACGAGCAGTACTTC. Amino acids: CSVEDRTAYEQYF.

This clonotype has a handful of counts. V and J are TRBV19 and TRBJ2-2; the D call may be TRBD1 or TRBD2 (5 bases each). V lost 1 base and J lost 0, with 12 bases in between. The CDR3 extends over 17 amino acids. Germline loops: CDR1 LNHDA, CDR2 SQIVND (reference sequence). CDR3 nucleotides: TGTGCCAGTAGTATAGTGGGGGTGGGGTCGAACACCGGGGAGCTGTTTTTT. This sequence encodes CASSIVGVGSNTGELFF.

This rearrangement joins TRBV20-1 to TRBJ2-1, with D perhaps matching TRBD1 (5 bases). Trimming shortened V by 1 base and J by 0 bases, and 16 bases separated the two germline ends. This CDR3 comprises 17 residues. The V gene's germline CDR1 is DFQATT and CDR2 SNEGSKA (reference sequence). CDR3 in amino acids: CSARAPTAVSSYNEQFF. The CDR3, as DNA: TGCAGTGCTAGAGCTCCGACAGCCGTTAGCTCCTACAATGAGCAGTTCTTC.

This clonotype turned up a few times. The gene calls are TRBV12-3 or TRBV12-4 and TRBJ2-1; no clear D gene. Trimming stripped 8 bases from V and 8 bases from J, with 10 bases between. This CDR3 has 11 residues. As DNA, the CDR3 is TGTGCCAGCGGACGGTTGGATGAGCAGTTCTTC. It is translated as CASGRLDEQFF.

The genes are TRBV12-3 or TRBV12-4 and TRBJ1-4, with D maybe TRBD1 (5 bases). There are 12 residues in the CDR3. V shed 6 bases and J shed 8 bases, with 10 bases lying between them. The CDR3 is CASRGTAEKLFF. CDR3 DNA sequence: TGTGCCAGCAGAGGGACGGCAGAAAAACTGTTTTTT.

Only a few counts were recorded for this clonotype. DNA for the CDR3: TGTGCCAGCAGTTTAATAGGCCCCGGGAGCACAGATACGCAGTATTTT. Amino acid sequence: CASSLIGPGSTDTQYF. V usage is TRBV28 and J usage is TRBJ2-3, with D uncertain. This CDR3 spans 16 amino acids. Trimming removed 2 bases from V and 0 bases from J, with 12 bases in between. Germline V gene sequence: CDR1 MDHEN, CDR2 SYDVKM.

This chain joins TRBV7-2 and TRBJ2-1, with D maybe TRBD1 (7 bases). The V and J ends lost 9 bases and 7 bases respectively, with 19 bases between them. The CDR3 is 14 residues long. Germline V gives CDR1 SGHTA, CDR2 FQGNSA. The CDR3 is CASKRGGGRNEQFF. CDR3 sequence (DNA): TGTGCCAGTAAACGCGGAGGGGGCCGAAATGAGCAGTTCTTC. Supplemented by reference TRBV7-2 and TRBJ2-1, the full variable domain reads GAGVSQSPSNKVTEKGKDVELRCDPISGHTALYWYRQSLGQGLEFLIYFQGNSAPDKSGLPSDRFSAERTGGSVSTLTIQRTQQEDSAVYLCASKRGGGRNEQFFGPGTRLTVL.

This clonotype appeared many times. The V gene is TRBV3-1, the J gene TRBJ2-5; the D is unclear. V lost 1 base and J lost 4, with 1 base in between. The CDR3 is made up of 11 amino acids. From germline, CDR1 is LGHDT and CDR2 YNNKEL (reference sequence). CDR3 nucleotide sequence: TGTGCCAGCAGCCAAGTAGAGACCCAGTACTTC. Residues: CASSQVETQYF.

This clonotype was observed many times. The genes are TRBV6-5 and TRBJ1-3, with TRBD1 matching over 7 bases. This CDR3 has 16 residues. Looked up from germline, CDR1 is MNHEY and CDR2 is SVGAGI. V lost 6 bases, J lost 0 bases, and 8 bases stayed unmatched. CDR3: CASRGWDSGSGNTIYF. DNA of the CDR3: TGTGCCAGCAGAGGATGGGACAGCGGCTCTGGAAACACCATATATTTT.

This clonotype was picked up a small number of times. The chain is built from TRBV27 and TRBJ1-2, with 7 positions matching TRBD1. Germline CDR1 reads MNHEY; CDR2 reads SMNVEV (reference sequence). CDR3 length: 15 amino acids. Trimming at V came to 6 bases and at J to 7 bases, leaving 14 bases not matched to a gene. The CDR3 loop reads CASRQGSSVSGGYTF. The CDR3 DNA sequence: TGTGCCAGCAGACAGGGGTCGTCTGTCTCTGGTGGCTACACCTTC.